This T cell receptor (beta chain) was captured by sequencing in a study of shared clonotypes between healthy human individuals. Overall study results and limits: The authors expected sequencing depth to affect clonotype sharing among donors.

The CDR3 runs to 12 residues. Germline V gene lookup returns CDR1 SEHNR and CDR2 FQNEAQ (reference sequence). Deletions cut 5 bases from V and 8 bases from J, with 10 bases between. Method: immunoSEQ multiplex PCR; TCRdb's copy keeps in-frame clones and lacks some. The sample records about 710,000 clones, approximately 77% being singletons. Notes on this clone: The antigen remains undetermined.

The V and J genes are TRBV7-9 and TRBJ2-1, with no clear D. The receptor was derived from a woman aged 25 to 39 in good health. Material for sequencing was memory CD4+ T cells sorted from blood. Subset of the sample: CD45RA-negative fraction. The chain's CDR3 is CASSRVVDEQFF. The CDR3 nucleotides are TGTGCCAGCAGCCGGGTGGTGGATGAGCAGTTCTTC.